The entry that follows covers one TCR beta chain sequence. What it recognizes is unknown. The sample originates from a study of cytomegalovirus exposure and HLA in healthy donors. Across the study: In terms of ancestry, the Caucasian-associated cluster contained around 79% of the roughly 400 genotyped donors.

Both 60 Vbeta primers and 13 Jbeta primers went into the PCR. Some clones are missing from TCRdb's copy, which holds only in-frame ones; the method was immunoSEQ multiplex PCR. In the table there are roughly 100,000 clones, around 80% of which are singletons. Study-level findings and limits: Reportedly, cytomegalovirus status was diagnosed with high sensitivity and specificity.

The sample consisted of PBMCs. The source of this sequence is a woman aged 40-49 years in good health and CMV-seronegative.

The CDR3 region is CSATKSYGYTF. The CDR3 coding sequence is TGCAGTGCAACAAAGTCCTATGGCTACACCTTC. The chain combines TRBV20-1 with TRBJ1-2; no clear D. There are 11 residues in the CDR3. Germline CDR1 DFQATT, CDR2 SNEGSKA (reference sequence). The ends were cut back, 6 bases at V and 4 bases at J, with 9 bases in the middle.